The rows below give T cell receptor beta chains drawn from one sample of a study of CD8 T cells in Susac syndrome. TCRdb fed the immunoSEQ multiplex PCR reads into MiXCR, producing one record per CDR3 protein. The data contain 100,000 to 150,000 distinct CDR3 sequences, more than 90% of them singletons. Sequencing input: CD4+ T cells from PBMCs. These receptors all stem from a human donor in good health. CDR3s include the opening cysteine and the closing phenylalanine or tryptophan. The order of the fields is V gene, J gene, clone size, D gene, CDR3 protein, CDR3 DNA. A D gene is named only where the DNA matches it firmly. The size entry is marked missing in some rows and otherwise reads once, few, many or a size class.

v_call: TRBV7-2
j_call: TRBJ2-7
clone_size: -
d_call: TRBD2
cdr3_aa: CASSLPSGITYEQYF
cdr3_nt: TGTGCCAGCAGCTTACCTAGCGGGATCACATACGAGCAGTACTTC

v_call: TRBV7-2
j_call: TRBJ2-1
clone_size: -
d_call: -
cdr3_aa: CASSPGAGLYNEQFF
cdr3_nt: TGTGCCAGCAGCCCAGGGGCGGGACTTTACAATGAGCAGTTCTTC

v_call: TRBV29-1
j_call: TRBJ2-3
clone_size: -
d_call: -
cdr3_aa: CSVFQGFTDTQYF
cdr3_nt: TGCAGCGTTTTCCAGGGATTCACAGATACGCAGTATTTT

v_call: TRBV12-3/TRBV12-4
j_call: TRBJ2-2
clone_size: -
d_call: TRBD2
cdr3_aa: CASSGLAGVGELFF
cdr3_nt: TGTGCCAGCAGCGGACTAGCGGGAGTGGGGGAGCTGTTTTTT

v_call: TRBV7-2
j_call: TRBJ2-5
clone_size: -
d_call: -
cdr3_aa: CASSPQPLVGGETQYF
cdr3_nt: TGTGCCAGCAGCCCCCAACCGCTCGTGGGGGGAGAGACCCAGTACTTC

v_call: TRBV15
j_call: TRBJ2-1
clone_size: -
d_call: TRBD2
cdr3_aa: CATSRGLAGGVSSYNEQFF
cdr3_nt: TGTGCCACCAGCAGAGGACTAGCGGGAGGGGTTAGCTCCTACAATGAGCAGTTCTTC

v_call: TRBV28
j_call: TRBJ1-5
clone_size: -
d_call: TRBD1
cdr3_aa: CASSTGDQPQHF
cdr3_nt: TGTGCCAGCAGTACAGGGGATCAGCCCCAGCATTTT

v_call: TRBV3-1
j_call: TRBJ2-2
clone_size: -
d_call: -
cdr3_aa: CASSQDWTLGPGELFF
cdr3_nt: TGTGCCAGCAGCCAAGATTGGACACTAGGGCCCGGGGAGCTGTTTTTT

v_call: TRBV20-1
j_call: TRBJ2-1
clone_size: -
d_call: -
cdr3_aa: CSARDQGGKGRDEQFF
cdr3_nt: TGCAGTGCTAGAGATCAGGGCGGGAAAGGTAGGGATGAGCAGTTCTTC

v_call: TRBV28
j_call: TRBJ2-2
clone_size: -
d_call: -
cdr3_aa: CASSFSFTGELFF
cdr3_nt: TGTGCCAGCAGTTTTTCCTTTACCGGGGAGCTGTTTTTT

v_call: TRBV28
j_call: TRBJ2-5
clone_size: -
d_call: TRBD2
cdr3_aa: CASSLRRLAGDSATQYF
cdr3_nt: TGTGCCAGCAGTTTACGTCGCCTAGCGGGAGACTCTGCGACCCAGTACTTC

v_call: TRBV7-9
j_call: TRBJ2-4
clone_size: -
d_call: TRBD1
cdr3_aa: CASSYPGQGNIQYF
cdr3_nt: TGTGCCAGCAGCTACCCGGGACAGGGGAACATTCAGTACTTC

v_call: TRBV10-3
j_call: TRBJ2-1
clone_size: -
d_call: -
cdr3_aa: CATQGTGYNEQFF
cdr3_nt: TGTGCCACCCAGGGGACGGGTTACAATGAGCAGTTCTTC

v_call: TRBV5-1
j_call: TRBJ1-5
clone_size: -
d_call: -
cdr3_aa: CASSLDGRTDQPQHF
cdr3_nt: TGCGCCAGCAGCTTGGATGGGAGGACGGATCAGCCCCAGCATTTT

v_call: TRBV7-9
j_call: TRBJ1-2
clone_size: -
d_call: -
cdr3_aa: CASSSGDRSSYGYTF
cdr3_nt: TGTGCCAGCAGCTCCGGAGACAGGTCTAGCTATGGCTACACCTTC

v_call: TRBV20-1
j_call: TRBJ2-2
clone_size: -
d_call: TRBD2
cdr3_aa: CSADSGIGNTGELFF
cdr3_nt: TGCAGTGCTGACAGCGGGATAGGAAACACCGGGGAGCTGTTTTTT

v_call: TRBV5-4
j_call: TRBJ2-1
clone_size: -
d_call: TRBD2
cdr3_aa: CASSLAGGRASREQFF
cdr3_nt: TGTGCCAGCAGCTTGGCAGGCGGGAGGGCCTCTCGGGAGCAGTTCTTC

v_call: TRBV5-4
j_call: TRBJ2-7
clone_size: -
d_call: -
cdr3_aa: CASSLEGTSYEQYF
cdr3_nt: TGTGCCAGCAGCTTGGAAGGGACATCCTACGAGCAGTACTTC

v_call: TRBV19
j_call: TRBJ2-6
clone_size: -
d_call: -
cdr3_aa: CASIAVSGANVLTF
cdr3_nt: TGTGCCAGTATCGCGGTTTCTGGGGCCAACGTCCTGACTTTC

v_call: TRBV5-7
j_call: TRBJ2-5
clone_size: -
d_call: TRBD2
cdr3_aa: CASSLRYTAGQETQYF
cdr3_nt: TGTGCCAGCAGCTTGAGGTACACAGCGGGACAAGAGACCCAGTACTTC

v_call: TRBV27
j_call: TRBJ1-2
clone_size: -
d_call: -
cdr3_aa: CASSSGGQRGYTF
cdr3_nt: TGTGCCAGCAGTTCCGGGGGTCAGAGGGGCTACACCTTC

v_call: TRBV2
j_call: TRBJ2-6
clone_size: -
d_call: -
cdr3_aa: CASKDSGANVLTF
cdr3_nt: TGTGCCAGCAAGGACTCTGGGGCCAACGTCCTGACTTTC

v_call: TRBV30
j_call: TRBJ2-1
clone_size: -
d_call: -
cdr3_aa: CAWSNTGNEQFF
cdr3_nt: TGTGCCTGGAGTAACACTGGCAATGAGCAGTTCTTC

v_call: TRBV7-2
j_call: TRBJ2-3
clone_size: -
d_call: -
cdr3_aa: CASSARESYRDTQYF
cdr3_nt: TGTGCCAGCAGCGCCAGGGAGTCCTATCGAGATACGCAGTATTTT

v_call: TRBV27
j_call: TRBJ2-7
clone_size: -
d_call: TRBD1
cdr3_aa: CASSRRTGSSYEQYF
cdr3_nt: TGTGCCAGCTCCAGAAGGACAGGGAGCTCCTACGAGCAGTACTTC

v_call: TRBV5-1
j_call: TRBJ2-7
clone_size: -
d_call: -
cdr3_aa: CASSLAPGSSYEQYF
cdr3_nt: TGCGCCAGCAGCTTGGCCCCAGGGAGCTCCTACGAGCAGTACTTC

v_call: TRBV2
j_call: TRBJ1-5
clone_size: -
d_call: TRBD1
cdr3_aa: CASSRKGQDVGQPQHF
cdr3_nt: TGTGCCAGCAGCCGAAAGGGACAGGACGTGGGGCAGCCCCAGCATTTT

v_call: TRBV2
j_call: TRBJ2-1
clone_size: -
d_call: -
cdr3_aa: CASLPGGFRSYNEQFF
cdr3_nt: TGTGCCAGTCTTCCCGGCGGGTTCCGATCCTACAATGAGCAGTTCTTC

v_call: TRBV3-1
j_call: TRBJ1-5
clone_size: -
d_call: -
cdr3_aa: CASSSTGVNQPQHF
cdr3_nt: TGTGCCAGCAGCTCTACGGGGGTCAATCAGCCCCAGCATTTT

v_call: TRBV7-9
j_call: TRBJ2-5
clone_size: -
d_call: -
cdr3_aa: CASSLSSGEETQYF
cdr3_nt: TGTGCCAGCAGCTTAAGTAGCGGTGAAGAGACCCAGTACTTC

v_call: TRBV7-9
j_call: TRBJ2-4
clone_size: -
d_call: TRBD1
cdr3_aa: CASSLGTGGTAKNIQYF
cdr3_nt: TGTGCCAGCAGCTTAGGGACAGGGGGCACGGCCAAAAACATTCAGTACTTC

v_call: TRBV18
j_call: TRBJ2-1
clone_size: few
d_call: -
cdr3_aa: CASSLRNEQFF
cdr3_nt: TGTGCCAGCTCACTTCGGAATGAGCAGTTCTTC

v_call: TRBV19
j_call: TRBJ2-2
clone_size: -
d_call: -
cdr3_aa: CASSIRQGSSAGELFF
cdr3_nt: TGTGCCAGTAGTATCAGGCAGGGGAGTAGCGCCGGGGAGCTGTTTTTT

v_call: TRBV7-6
j_call: TRBJ2-2
clone_size: once
d_call: TRBD2
cdr3_aa: CASSPSGRARTGELFF
cdr3_nt: TGTGCCAGCAGCCCGAGCGGGAGGGCCCGCACCGGGGAGCTGTTTTTT

v_call: TRBV7-9
j_call: TRBJ2-5
clone_size: -
d_call: TRBD2
cdr3_aa: CASSLRDYQETQYF
cdr3_nt: TGTGCCAGCAGCTTAAGGGACTATCAAGAGACCCAGTACTTC

v_call: TRBV12-3/TRBV12-4
j_call: TRBJ1-1
clone_size: -
d_call: -
cdr3_aa: CASSLGVVTEAFF
cdr3_nt: TGTGCCAGCAGCCTAGGGGTTGTGACTGAAGCTTTCTTT

v_call: TRBV5-1
j_call: TRBJ1-1
clone_size: -
d_call: -
cdr3_aa: CASSLAGGTMNTEAFF
cdr3_nt: TGCGCCAGCAGCTTGGCTGGAGGGACCATGAACACTGAAGCTTTCTTT

v_call: TRBV2
j_call: TRBJ1-1
clone_size: once
d_call: -
cdr3_aa: CASTPGGGYTEAFF
cdr3_nt: TGTGCCAGCACCCCCGGAGGGGGGTACACTGAAGCTTTCTTT

v_call: TRBV5-1
j_call: TRBJ2-5
clone_size: -
d_call: -
cdr3_aa: CASSTGGFSGETQYF
cdr3_nt: TGCGCCAGCAGCACAGGAGGGTTTTCCGGCGAGACCCAGTACTTC

v_call: TRBV18
j_call: TRBJ2-6
clone_size: -
d_call: -
cdr3_aa: CASSPMVTGQAGANVLTF
cdr3_nt: TGTGCCAGCTCACCAATGGTGACAGGTCAAGCTGGGGCCAACGTCCTGACTTTC

v_call: TRBV7-7
j_call: TRBJ2-1
clone_size: -
d_call: -
cdr3_aa: CASSLVAGSPYNEQFF
cdr3_nt: TGTGCCAGCAGCTTGGTGGCAGGAAGTCCTTACAATGAGCAGTTCTTC

v_call: TRBV2
j_call: TRBJ2-5
clone_size: once
d_call: -
cdr3_aa: CASSEGSPGQTQYF
cdr3_nt: TGTGCCAGCAGTGAAGGCAGTCCGGGGCAGACCCAGTACTTC

v_call: TRBV20-1
j_call: TRBJ1-2
clone_size: -
d_call: -
cdr3_aa: CSANLAADYGYTF
cdr3_nt: TGCAGTGCTAACCTAGCTGCGGACTATGGCTACACCTTC

v_call: TRBV30
j_call: TRBJ2-7
clone_size: -
d_call: TRBD1
cdr3_aa: CAWRIQGANEQYF
cdr3_nt: TGTGCCTGGAGAATACAGGGGGCTAACGAGCAGTACTTC

v_call: TRBV24-1
j_call: TRBJ2-3
clone_size: -
d_call: -
cdr3_aa: CATSDPGAIGTDTQYF
cdr3_nt: TGTGCCACCAGTGATCCAGGGGCCATTGGTACAGATACGCAGTATTTT

v_call: TRBV29-1
j_call: TRBJ2-5
clone_size: -
d_call: -
cdr3_aa: CSVELPRRPQETQCF
cdr3_nt: TGCAGCGTTGAACTTCCCCGGAGGCCTCAAGAGACCCAGTGCTTC

v_call: TRBV6-6
j_call: TRBJ1-5
clone_size: -
d_call: -
cdr3_aa: CASRGVGQPQHF
cdr3_nt: TGTGCCAGCAGAGGGGTGGGTCAGCCCCAGCATTTT

v_call: TRBV6-5
j_call: TRBJ2-5
clone_size: -
d_call: -
cdr3_aa: CASSQTETQYF
cdr3_nt: TGTGCCAGCAGTCAGACAGAGACCCAGTACTTC

v_call: TRBV27
j_call: TRBJ2-5
clone_size: -
d_call: TRBD2
cdr3_aa: CASIGTSGSRETQYF
cdr3_nt: TGTGCCAGCATTGGGACTAGCGGGAGCCGGGAGACCCAGTACTTC

v_call: TRBV12-3/TRBV12-4
j_call: TRBJ2-6
clone_size: -
d_call: -
cdr3_aa: CASSTPRGEGANVLTF
cdr3_nt: TGTGCCAGCAGTACCCCGAGAGGGGAAGGGGCCAACGTCCTGACTTTC

v_call: TRBV2
j_call: TRBJ2-7
clone_size: -
d_call: TRBD2
cdr3_aa: CASNGAGVDEQYF
cdr3_nt: TGTGCCAGCAACGGGGCGGGGGTCGACGAGCAGTACTTC